The 3 T cell receptor beta chains below come from one sample, sequenced in a study of tissue T cells after allogeneic stem cell transplantation. Noted time point: mouse harvest day 14 after allogeneic transplant. Each mouse received 10^7 T-cell-depleted marrow cells plus 10^6 splenic CD5+ T cells by tail vein. Profiling relied on immunoSEQ multiplex PCR, and the TCRdb table lists in-frame clones only, not all of them. The sample gives roughly 1,700 clones, roughly 47% of which show up once; roughly 20% is in the top ten. Specimen: gut tissue. Source of these receptors: a female BALB/c mouse given C57BL/6 T cells with graft-versus-host disease after an allogeneic hematopoietic cell transplant.

For this clone: Gene names denote mouse genes. The CDR3 end falls 1 residue outside the read, so it is completed with the germline J gene. The chain links TRBV26 to TRBJ2-5, with unresolved D. V dropped 4 bases and J dropped 0 bases, with 8 bases sitting between them. The CDR3 has 14 amino acids. Per the germline V gene, CDR1 is KGHPV and CDR2 is FQNQEV (reference sequence). Partial CDR3 DNA: TGTGCCAGCAGTCCGCACAGAAACCAAGACACCCAGTAC. Protein sequence: CASSPHRNQDTQY. The CDR3 in its entirety is CASSPHRNQDTQYF.

This clone was seen more than once but under ten times. Any gene name here is a mouse gene name. The read ends 1 residue early relative to the CDR3; the germline J gene fills the gap. V gene TRBV23 combines with J gene TRBJ2-5; TRBD2, the table's D call, lacks a check against the DNA. The CDR3 loop spans 13 amino acids. In germline, CDR1 is KGHTA, CDR2 FQNQQP. The CDR3 sequence is CSSSQHLQDTQYF. The CDR3 bases that were read are TGCTCCAGCAGTCAACACTTACAAGACACCCAGTAC.

In regard to this clone: Genes and germline come from the mouse. Partial CDR3 DNA: TGTGCCAGCAGTCTGGCCTGGGGGAGTCAAAACACCTTGTAC. This sequence encodes CASSLAWGSQNTLY. The whole CDR3 protein is CASSLAWGSQNTLYF. This chain uses TRBV26 with TRBJ2-4; 7 nucleotides agree with TRBD2. The read ends 1 residue before the CDR3 terminus; that terminus is restored from the germline J gene. This CDR3 spans 15 amino acids. V dropped 2 bases and J dropped 0; count of bases not matched to a gene: 2. Germline V gives CDR1 KGHPV, CDR2 FQNQEV (reference sequence).